Below are 25 T cell receptor beta chains sequenced from a single sample in a study of T cell responses to AZD1222 COVID-19 vaccine. Generated by immunoSEQ multiplex PCR, the TCRdb table keeps only in-frame clones and is missing some. The table has some 130,000 clones, approximately 88% seen once. The sequencing used peripheral blood, collected on day 0 of AZD1222 vaccination. Source of these receptors: an adult in good health.

This chain joins TRBV9 and TRBJ2-7, with D perhaps TRBD1 (5 bases). CDR1 and CDR2 (germline): SGDLS, YYNGEE. The ends were cut back, 0 bases at V and 5 bases at J, with 12 bases in the middle. The CDR3 contains 14 residues. The CDR3 loop reads CASSVGAGNHEQYF. The CDR3 DNA reads as TGTGCCAGCAGCGTAGGGGCAGGGAACCACGAGCAGTACTTC.

This chain links TRBV4-3 with TRBJ2-2; possibly TRBD2 for D (7 bases). The germline V and J ends were trimmed by 4 bases and 2 bases, with 17 bases remaining between them. Per the germline V gene, CDR1 is LGHNA and CDR2 is YSLEER. The CDR3 is made up of 17 amino acids. CDR3: CASSPRNAGANTGELFF. The DNA of the CDR3 is TGCGCCAGCAGCCCCCGTAATGCGGGGGCCAACACCGGGGAGCTGTTTTTT.

The CDR3 DNA follows: TGTGCCAGCAGCCTCCCTCGAACTAACTATGGCTACACCTTC. Its translation: CASSLPRTNYGYTF. This chain joins TRBV5-6 and TRBJ1-2; no clear D gene. Trimming shortened V by 4 bases and J by 0 bases, and 10 bases separated the two germline ends. The CDR3 has 14 amino acids. Germline CDR1 SGHDT, CDR2 YYEEEE.

The rearrangement uses TRBV19 and TRBJ2-4; tentative D call: TRBD1 (6 bases). V was clipped by 10 bases and J by 0 bases, with 22 bases between them. The CDR3 runs 17 residues. CDR1 and CDR2 from the germline V gene are LNHDA and SQIVND (reference sequence). As DNA, the CDR3 is TGTGCCACGTCCCTCACAGGGAGACTTGTAGCCAAAAACATTCAGTACTTC. Its translation: CATSLTGRLVAKNIQYF.

This chain links TRBV6-5 with TRBJ2-5, with D unclear. Germline CDR1 reads MNHEY; CDR2 reads SVGAGI. The V and J ends lost 2 bases and 2 bases respectively, with 9 bases between them. The CDR3 runs 14 residues. The CDR3 loop is CASSYLSVQETQYF. CDR3 in DNA: TGTGCCAGCAGTTACCTCTCGGTACAAGAGACCCAGTACTTC.

The chain carries TRBV18 and TRBJ1-4; possibly TRBD1 for D (5 bases). The CDR3 runs 14 residues. The V gene's germline CDR1 is KGHSH and CDR2 LQKENI. V lost 1 base and J 8 bases, leaving 11 bases between the germline ends. The DNA for the CDR3 is TGTGCCAGCTCACCACGTGGGGACGAGGAAAAACTGTTTTTT. Protein sequence: CASSPRGDEEKLFF.

The J gene is TRBJ1-6, the V gene TRBV25-1; 8 bases line up with TRBD1. The germline V gene has CDR1 MGHDK and CDR2 SYGVNS. The CDR3 extends over 14 amino acids. Trimming cost V 10 bases and J 7 bases; bases outside gene matches: 9. In DNA, the CDR3 is TGTGCCACCACGCAGGGGGCTTTAAATTCACCCCTCCACTTT. Translating gives CATTQGALNSPLHF. Supplemented by reference TRBV25-1 and TRBJ1-6, the full variable domain reads EADIYQTPRYLVIGTGKKITLECSQTMGHDKMYWYQQDPGMELHLIHYSYGVNSTEKGDLSSESTVSRIRTEHFPLTLESARPSHTSQYLCATTQGALNSPLHFGNGTRLTVT.

The J gene is TRBJ1-2, the V gene TRBV19; D is possibly TRBD1 (5 bases). Per the germline V gene, CDR1 is LNHDA and CDR2 is SQIVND (reference sequence). The CDR3 has 14 amino acids. Trimming took off 5 bases at V and 4 bases at J, with 14 bases between the two ends. This CDR3 is CASSYWGAGYGYTF. The DNA of the CDR3 is TGTGCCAGTAGTTATTGGGGCGCCGGCTATGGCTACACCTTC.

The chain links TRBV9 to TRBJ2-1, with TRBD2 identical over 14 bases. The CDR3 has 20 amino acids. Germline values: CDR1 SGDLS, CDR2 YYNGEE. Trimming cost V 4 bases and J 0 bases; bases outside gene matches: 12. The CDR3 loop is CASSPIPGTSGGNSYNEQFF. The CDR3, as DNA: TGTGCCAGCAGCCCGATCCCCGGGACTAGCGGGGGTAACTCCTACAATGAGCAGTTCTTC. The full variable domain, its missing parts supplied by reference TRBV9 and TRBJ2-1, is DSGVTQTPKHLITATGQRVTLRCSPRSGDLSVYWYQQSLDQGLQFLIQYYNGEERAKGNILERFSAQQFPDLHSELNLSSLELGDSALYFCASSPIPGTSGGNSYNEQFFGPGTRLTVL.

DNA for the CDR3: TGTGCCAGCAGAGGCAGCCTTATAGCCAAAAACATTCAGTACTTC. Protein: CASRGSLIAKNIQYF. This sequence joins TRBV2 and TRBJ2-4, with no clear D. The V gene lost 6 bases and the J gene lost 0 bases, with 12 bases spanning the gap. This CDR3 spans 15 amino acids. CDR1 SNHLY and CDR2 FYNNEI come from the germline V gene.

This sequence joins TRBV12-3 or TRBV12-4 and TRBJ2-5; D unclear. The CDR3 is 13 amino acids. Trimming removed 3 bases at V and 4 bases at J, with 9 bases between. CDR3 coding DNA: TGTGCCAGCAGTTTTCGTTGGGGAGAGACCCAGTACTTC. It codes for CASSFRWGETQYF.

The V gene is TRBV6-5, the J gene TRBJ1-1; D not certain. V was cut by 6 bases and J by 11 bases, with 19 bases left in between. The CDR3 has 13 residues. The germline gives CDR1 MNHEY, CDR2 SVGAGI. The CDR3 nucleotides are TGTGCCAGCAGACCCCGGCAACACCCCCCGGCTTTCTTT. It encodes CASRPRQHPPAFF.

V is TRBV9 and J is TRBJ1-2; 10 positions match TRBD1. The ends lost 3 bases at V and 2 bases at J; junction bases unmatched: 4. Per the germline V gene, CDR1 is SGDLS and CDR2 is YYNGEE. The CDR3 sequence is 15 residues long. CDR3 sequence (DNA): TGTGCCAGCAGCGGCCCGGACAGGGGGAACTATGGCTACACCTTC. It translates to CASSGPDRGNYGYTF.

The chain recombines TRBV6-1 with TRBJ1-2; no definite D call. Trimming stripped 2 bases from V and 8 bases from J, with 18 bases between. The CDR3 spans 15 residues. The germline CDR1 and CDR2 sequences are MNHNS and SASEGT. This CDR3 reads CASSEKGDRVRGYTF. The DNA of the CDR3 is TGTGCCAGCAGTGAAAAGGGCGATCGGGTACGGGGCTACACCTTC.

The chain links TRBV12-3 or TRBV12-4 to TRBJ1-2; TRBD1 agrees at 7 bases. The V and J ends lost 4 bases and 8 bases, in that order; junction bases with no gene match: 7. This CDR3 contains 13 residues. CDR3 sequence (DNA): TGTGCCAGCAGTTCTCAGGGGGTAGAAGGCTACACCTTC. It yields the protein CASSSQGVEGYTF.

The rearrangement uses TRBV27 and TRBJ1-1; D possibly corresponds to TRBD1 (6 bases). Trimming took 5 bases from V and 6 from J, leaving 16 bases between them. The CDR3 consists of 14 residues. The V gene's germline CDR1 is MNHEY and CDR2 SMNVEV (reference sequence). The CDR3, as DNA: TGTGCCAGCAGTCTCATACACAGGGTGGCTGAAGCTTTCTTT. Translation gives CASSLIHRVAEAFF.

V gene TRBV3-1 (or the pseudogene TRBV3-2) combines with J gene TRBJ1-5; TRBD1 matches at 9 bases. Germline V gene data show CDR1 as LGHDT and CDR2 as YNNKEL (reference sequence). This CDR3 has 15 amino acids. V dropped 4 bases and J dropped 5; count of bases not matched to a gene: 6. The CDR3 bases are TGTGCCAGCAGCCTGGGACAGGGAGGGTATCAGCCCCAGCATTTT. Translation gives CASSLGQGGYQPQHF.

The genes are TRBV2 and TRBJ1-3, with D tentatively TRBD1 (5 bases). This CDR3 contains 16 residues. Germline CDR1 is SNHLY and CDR2 is FYNNEI. The germline V and J ends were trimmed by 3 bases and 0 bases, with 12 bases remaining between them. CDR3 amino acids: CASSEDAGISGNTIYF. The CDR3 DNA reads as TGTGCCAGCAGTGAGGATGCAGGGATCTCTGGAAACACCATATATTTT.

J is TRBJ2-5 and V is TRBV14; D ambiguous. The V gene's germline CDR1 is SGHDN and CDR2 FVKESK. This CDR3 contains 13 residues. Trimming shortened V by 7 bases and J by 4 bases, and 13 bases separated the two germline ends. DNA for the CDR3: TGTGCCAGCACCCCTAATATGGGAGAGACCCAGTACTTC. As protein: CASTPNMGETQYF. The variable domain in full, completed from reference TRBV14 and TRBJ2-5, reads EAGVTQFPSHSVIEKGQTVTLRCDPISGHDNLYWYRRVMGKEIKFLLHFVKESKQDESGMPNNRFLAERTGGTYSTLKVQPAELEDSGVYFCASTPNMGETQYFGPGTRLLVL.

The rearrangement uses TRBV19 and TRBJ2-1; D assignment may be TRBD1 or TRBD2 (5 bases each). V was clipped by 5 bases and J by 7 bases, with 18 bases between them. There are 15 residues in the CDR3. Germline assignment: CDR1 LNHDA and CDR2 SQIVND (reference sequence). The CDR3 is CASSPPGAGLNEQFF. The DNA of the CDR3 is TGTGCCAGTAGTCCTCCCGGGGCCGGCCTAAATGAGCAGTTCTTC.

This clone was seen a few times. The genes are TRBV7-9 and TRBJ1-2; D is ambiguous. Trimming left V 5 bases short and J 2 bases short, with 12 bases between. Germline lookup yields CDR1 SEHNR and CDR2 FQNEAQ (reference sequence). The length of the CDR3 is 14 residues. This CDR3 is CASSPPDGNYGYTF. CDR3 sequence (DNA): TGTGCCAGCAGCCCGCCGGACGGGAACTATGGCTACACCTTC.

The chain has TRBV7-9 and TRBJ2-3; D perhaps matches TRBD2 (6 bases). In germline, CDR1 is SEHNR, CDR2 FQNEAQ (reference sequence). This CDR3 region has 14 residues. Trimming cost V 3 bases and J 4 bases, with 11 bases left between them. The DNA for the CDR3 is TGTGCCAGCAGCTTTTTAACGGGGGCAGATACGCAGTATTTT. This translates into CASSFLTGADTQYF. Full variable domain (rest looked up from reference TRBV7-9 and TRBJ2-3): DTGVSQNPRHKITKRGQNVTFRCDPISEHNRLYWYRQTLGQGPEFLTYFQNEAQLEKSRLLSDRFSAERPKGSFSTLEIQRTEQGDSAMYLCASSFLTGADTQYFGPGTRLTVL.

Regarding this clone: The identical CDR3 is also encoded by other nucleotide sequences in the sample. The J gene is TRBJ2-2, the V gene TRBV5-1; D is uncertain. Germline CDR1 and CDR2: SGHRS and YFSETQ. V was pared by 0 bases and J by 0 bases, with 6 bases between. The CDR3 has 15 residues. The CDR3 DNA sequence: TGCGCCAGCAGCTTGGGGGCTGCGAACACCGGGGAGCTGTTTTTT. This encodes CASSLGAANTGELFF.

This rearrangement joins TRBV12-3 or TRBV12-4 to TRBJ2-5, with a possible D match to TRBD1 (6 bases). The germline V and J ends were trimmed by 7 bases and 5 bases, with 14 bases remaining between them. This CDR3 region has 13 residues. CDR3 coding DNA: TGTGCCAGCATCACCCAGGGGACGGAGACCCAGTACTTC. It specifies CASITQGTETQYF.

The chain recombines TRBV6-5 with TRBJ2-7; TRBD1 is a possible D gene (5 bases). CDR1 MNHEY and CDR2 SVGAGI come from the germline V gene. The CDR3 spans 14 residues. V dropped 0 bases and J dropped 4 bases, with 10 bases sitting between them. The CDR3 reads CASSYSTGLYEQYF. The CDR3 nucleotides are TGTGCCAGCAGTTACTCTACAGGATTATACGAGCAGTACTTC.